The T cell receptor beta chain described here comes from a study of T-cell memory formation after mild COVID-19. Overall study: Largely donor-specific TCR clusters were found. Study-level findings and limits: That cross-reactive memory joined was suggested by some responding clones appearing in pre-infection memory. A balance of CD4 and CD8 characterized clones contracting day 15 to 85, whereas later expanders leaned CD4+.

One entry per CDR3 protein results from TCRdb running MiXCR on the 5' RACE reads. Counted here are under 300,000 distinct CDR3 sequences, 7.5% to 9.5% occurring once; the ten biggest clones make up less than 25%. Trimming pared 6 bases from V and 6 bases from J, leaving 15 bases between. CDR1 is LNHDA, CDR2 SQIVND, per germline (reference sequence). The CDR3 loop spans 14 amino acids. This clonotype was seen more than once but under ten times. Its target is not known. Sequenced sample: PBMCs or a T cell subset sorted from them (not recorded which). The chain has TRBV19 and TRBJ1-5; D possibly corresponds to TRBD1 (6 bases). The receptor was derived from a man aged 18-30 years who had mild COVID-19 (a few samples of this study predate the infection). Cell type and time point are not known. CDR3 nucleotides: TGTGCCAGTAGCCCCGAGAGGGGGGGTCAGCCCCAGCATTTT. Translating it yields CASSPERGGQPQHF.